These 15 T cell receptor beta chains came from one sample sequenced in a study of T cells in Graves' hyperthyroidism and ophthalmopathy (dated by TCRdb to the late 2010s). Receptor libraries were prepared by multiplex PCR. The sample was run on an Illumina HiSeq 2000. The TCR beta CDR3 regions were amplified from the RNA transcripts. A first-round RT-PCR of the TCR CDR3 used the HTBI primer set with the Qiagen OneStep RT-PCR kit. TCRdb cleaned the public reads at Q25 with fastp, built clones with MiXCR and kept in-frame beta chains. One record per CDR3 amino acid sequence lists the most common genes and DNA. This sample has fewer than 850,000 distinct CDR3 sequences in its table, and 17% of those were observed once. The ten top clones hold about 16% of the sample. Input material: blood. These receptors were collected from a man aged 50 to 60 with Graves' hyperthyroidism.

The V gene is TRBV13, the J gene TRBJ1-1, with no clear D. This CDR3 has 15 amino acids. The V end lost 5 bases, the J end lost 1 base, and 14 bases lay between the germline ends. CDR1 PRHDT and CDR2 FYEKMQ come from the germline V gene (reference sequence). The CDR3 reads CASSAFRKGNTEAFF. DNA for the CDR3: TGTGCCAGCAGCGCCTTCCGGAAGGGGAACACTGAAGCTTTCTTT.

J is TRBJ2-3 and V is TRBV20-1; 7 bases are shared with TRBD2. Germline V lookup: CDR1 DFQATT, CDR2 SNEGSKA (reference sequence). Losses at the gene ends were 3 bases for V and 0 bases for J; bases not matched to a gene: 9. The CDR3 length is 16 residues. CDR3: CSASNWVAGSTDTQYF. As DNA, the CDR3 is TGCAGTGCTAGTAATTGGGTAGCGGGCAGCACAGATACGCAGTATTTT.

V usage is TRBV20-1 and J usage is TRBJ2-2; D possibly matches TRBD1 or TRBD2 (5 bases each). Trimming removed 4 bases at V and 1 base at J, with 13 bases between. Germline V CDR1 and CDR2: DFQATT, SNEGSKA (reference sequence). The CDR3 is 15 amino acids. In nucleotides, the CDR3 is TGCAGTGCTAAAAGGGACCCTGGGAACACCGGGGAGCTGTTTTTT. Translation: CSAKRDPGNTGELFF.

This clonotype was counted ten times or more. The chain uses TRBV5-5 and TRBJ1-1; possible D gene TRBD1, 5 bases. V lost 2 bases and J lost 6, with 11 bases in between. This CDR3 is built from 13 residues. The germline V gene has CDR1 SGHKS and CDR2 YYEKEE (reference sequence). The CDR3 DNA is TGTGCCAGCAGCTTCTCGACGGGACCTGAAGCTTTCTTT. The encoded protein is CASSFSTGPEAFF.

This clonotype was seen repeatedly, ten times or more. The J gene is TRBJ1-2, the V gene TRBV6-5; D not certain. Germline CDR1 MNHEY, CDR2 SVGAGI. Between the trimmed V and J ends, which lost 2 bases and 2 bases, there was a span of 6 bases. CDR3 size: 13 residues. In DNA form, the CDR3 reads TGTGCCAGCAGTTACAGAAACAACTATGGCTACACCTTC. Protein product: CASSYRNNYGYTF.

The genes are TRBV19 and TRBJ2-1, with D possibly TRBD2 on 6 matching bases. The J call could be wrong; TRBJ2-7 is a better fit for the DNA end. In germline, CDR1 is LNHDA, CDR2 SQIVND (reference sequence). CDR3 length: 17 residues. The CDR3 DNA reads TGTGCCAGTAGTCCCGACGGAGGGAGAGACTCCTACAATGAGCAGTACTTC. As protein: CASSPDGGRDSYNEQYF.

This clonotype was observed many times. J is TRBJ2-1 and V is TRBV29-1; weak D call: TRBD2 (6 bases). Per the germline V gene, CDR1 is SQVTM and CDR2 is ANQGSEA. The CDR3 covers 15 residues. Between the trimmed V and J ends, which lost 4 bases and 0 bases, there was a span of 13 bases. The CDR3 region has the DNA TGCAGCGTTGTTTCTAGCGCGAGCTCCTACAATGAGCAGTTCTTC. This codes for CSVVSSASSYNEQFF.

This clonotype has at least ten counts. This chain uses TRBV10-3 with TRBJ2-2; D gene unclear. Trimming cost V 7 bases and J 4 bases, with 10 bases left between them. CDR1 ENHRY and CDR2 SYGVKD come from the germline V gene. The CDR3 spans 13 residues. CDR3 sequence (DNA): TGTGCCATCAAGCCCGATCCCACCGGGGAGCTGTTTTTT. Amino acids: CAIKPDPTGELFF.

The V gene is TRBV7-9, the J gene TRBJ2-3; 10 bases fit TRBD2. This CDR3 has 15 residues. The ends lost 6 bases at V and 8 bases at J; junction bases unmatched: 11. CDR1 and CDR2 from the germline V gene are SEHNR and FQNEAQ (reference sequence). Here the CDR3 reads CASRPGTSDIGTQYF. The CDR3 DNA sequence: TGTGCCAGCAGGCCCGGGACTAGCGATATAGGTACGCAGTATTTT.

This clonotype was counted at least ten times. The CDR3 bases are TGTGCCAGCAGCTCGCAGGGCGAAAAACTGTTTTTT. This codes for CASSSQGEKLFF. V gene TRBV7-9 combines with J gene TRBJ1-4, with a weak D call TRBD1 (5 bases). The CDR3 is 12 residues long. Per the germline V gene, CDR1 is SEHNR and CDR2 is FQNEAQ (reference sequence). The V and J ends lost 4 bases and 8 bases respectively, with 8 bases between them.

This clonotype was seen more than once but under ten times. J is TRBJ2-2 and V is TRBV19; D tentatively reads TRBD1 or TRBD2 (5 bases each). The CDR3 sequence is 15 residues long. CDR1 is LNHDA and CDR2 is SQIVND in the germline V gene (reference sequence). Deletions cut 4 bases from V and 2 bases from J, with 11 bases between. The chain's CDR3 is CASSRGDLNTGELFF. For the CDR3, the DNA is TGTGCCAGTAGTAGAGGGGACCTAAACACCGGGGAGCTGTTTTTT.

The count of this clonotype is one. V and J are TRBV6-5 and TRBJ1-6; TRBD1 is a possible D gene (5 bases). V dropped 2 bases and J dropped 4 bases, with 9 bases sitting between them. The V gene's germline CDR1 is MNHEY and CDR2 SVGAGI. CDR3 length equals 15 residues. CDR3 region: CASSYGTHYNSPLHF. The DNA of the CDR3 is TGTGCCAGCAGTTACGGGACCCATTATAATTCACCCCTCCACTTT.

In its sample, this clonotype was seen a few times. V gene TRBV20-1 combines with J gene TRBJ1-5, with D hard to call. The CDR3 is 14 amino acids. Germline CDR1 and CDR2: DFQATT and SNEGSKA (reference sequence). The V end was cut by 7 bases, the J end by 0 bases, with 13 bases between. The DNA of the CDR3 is TGCAGTGTACCACCGACACTTAGCAATCAGCCCCAGCATTTT. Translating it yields CSVPPTLSNQPQHF.

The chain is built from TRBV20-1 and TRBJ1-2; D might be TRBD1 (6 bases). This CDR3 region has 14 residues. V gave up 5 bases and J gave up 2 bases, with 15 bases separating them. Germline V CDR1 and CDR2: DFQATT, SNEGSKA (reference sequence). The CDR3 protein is CSARTANNNYGYTF. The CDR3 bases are TGCAGTGCTCGGACAGCCAATAACAACTATGGCTACACCTTC.

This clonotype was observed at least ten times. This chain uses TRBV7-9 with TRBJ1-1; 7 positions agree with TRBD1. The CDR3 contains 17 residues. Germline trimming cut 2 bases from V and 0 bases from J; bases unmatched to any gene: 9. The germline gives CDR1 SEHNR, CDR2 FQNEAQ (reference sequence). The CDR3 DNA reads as TGTGCCAGCAGCTTAAACAGGGGAGGTTTCATGAACACTGAAGCTTTCTTT. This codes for CASSLNRGGFMNTEAFF.